These 25 T cell receptor beta chains came from one sample sequenced in a study of molecular identifiers for immune sequencing clone quantification. TCRdb recomputed calls from the PCR reads with MiXCR, one row per CDR3 protein. The sample gives around 460,000 distinct CDR3 sequences, 20% to 25% of which show up once; 0.7% to 1% is in the top ten. Input material: naive CD8+ T cells from blood, with Jurkat cell RNA spiked in. Subset reported: FACS-sorted CD8+CD4-CCR7+CD45RA+ naive T cells. These receptors all stem from a human donor in good health. Some libraries in this study had Jurkat cell RNA spiked in.

In its sample, this clonotype was seen many times. This chain links TRBV7-9 with TRBJ2-2, with D perhaps matching TRBD1 (6 bases). The V end was cut by 0 bases, the J end by 4 bases, with 6 bases between. CDR1 is SEHNR, CDR2 FQNEAQ, per germline (reference sequence). The CDR3 runs to 14 residues. For the CDR3, the DNA is TGTGCCAGCAGCTTAGCACAGGGCACCGGGGAGCTGTTTTTT. Protein: CASSLAQGTGELFF.

In regard to this clonotype: A clone one base away is much larger, so this may be a read error. The J gene is TRBJ2-3, the V gene TRBV7-6, with 9 bases lining up with TRBD1. Germline V gene data show CDR1 as SGHVS and CDR2 as FNYEAQ. The CDR3 loop spans 16 amino acids. V lost 1 base to trimming and J lost 7 bases; unmatched junction nucleotides: 9. CDR3 sequence: CASSLVRRQGVNTQYF. CDR3 DNA: TGTGCCAGCAGCTTAGTCCGGCGACAGGGGGTAAATACGCAGTATTTT.

With respect to this clonotype: The junction shows a germline mismatch at one end, possibly a read error. The V call is TRBV7-8, the J call TRBJ1-1; 7 positions match TRBD1. The CDR3 sequence is 14 residues long. CDR1 and CDR2 from the germline V gene are SGHVS and FQNEAQ. The CDR3 region is CASSVYRGGTEAYF. In nucleotides, the CDR3 is TGTGCCAGCAGCGTGTACAGGGGAGGCACTGAAGCTTACTTT.

This chain joins TRBV6-5 and TRBJ2-5, with 7 nucleotides matching TRBD1. V was clipped by 10 bases and J by 2 bases; unmatched bases: 10. Germline V lookup: CDR1 MNHEY, CDR2 SVGAGI. This CDR3 spans 14 amino acids. The chain's CDR3 is CATRVGQAQETQYF. In DNA, the CDR3 is TGTGCCACCCGAGTAGGACAGGCACAAGAGACCCAGTACTTC.

The gene calls are TRBV14 and TRBJ2-1; D remains unclear. The CDR3 has 14 amino acids. V was shortened by 1 base and J by 5 bases, with 9 bases between the two germline ends. Germline V gene data show CDR1 as SGHDN and CDR2 as FVKESK. CDR3 in amino acids: CASSQVGTHNEQFF. The CDR3 DNA reads TGTGCCAGCAGCCAAGTCGGCACTCACAATGAGCAGTTCTTC.

This clonotype showed up just a few times. The chain employs TRBV5-6 and TRBJ2-5; 11 positions agree with TRBD1. The germline gives CDR1 SGHDT, CDR2 YYEEEE. J was trimmed by 7 bases and V by 3 bases; bases with no gene match: 5. This CDR3 region has 14 residues. The CDR3 is CASSYEDRGRTQYF. In DNA form, the CDR3 reads TGTGCCAGCAGCTACGAGGACAGGGGGCGGACCCAGTACTTC.

This clonotype appeared many times. The V gene is TRBV20-1, the J gene TRBJ2-1, with D maybe TRBD2 (5 bases). The CDR3 is made up of 17 amino acids. V was pared by 3 bases and J by 7 bases, with 25 bases between. Germline CDR1 reads DFQATT; CDR2 reads SNEGSKA (reference sequence). For the CDR3, the DNA is TGCAGTGCTAGGCCGGTTTTGTCGGGCCCGGGGAAGAATGAGCAGTTCTTC. It yields the protein CSARPVLSGPGKNEQFF.

This clonotype was counted only a few times. The rearrangement joins TRBV6-2 or TRBV6-3 to TRBJ1-2; 7 nucleotides align to TRBD1. Per germline, CDR1 MNHEY and CDR2 SVGEGT. CDR3 length equals 14 residues. Trimming cost V 6 bases and J 5 bases; bases outside gene matches: 9. CDR3 region: CASSRTGELYGYTF. DNA of the CDR3: TGTGCCAGCAGCCGGACAGGAGAACTATATGGCTACACCTTC.

This clonotype was recorded a few times. The chain recombines TRBV12-5 with TRBJ2-3, with TRBD1 identical over 10 bases. The germline CDR1 and CDR2 sequences are LGHNT and FRNRAP. The V gene end was trimmed by 6 bases and the J gene end by 2 bases; junction bases not matched to a gene: 8. This CDR3 has 16 amino acids. CDR3 amino acids: CASGHWTGGDTDTQYF. As DNA, the CDR3 is TGTGCTAGTGGCCACTGGACAGGGGGAGACACAGATACGCAGTATTTT.

V usage is TRBV2 and J usage is TRBJ1-2; D gene uncertain. CDR3 length: 15 residues. Deletions cut 3 bases from V and 1 base from J, with 12 bases between. Germline V lookup: CDR1 SNHLY, CDR2 FYNNEI. CDR3 amino acids: CASSDVQAGNYGYTF. The CDR3, as DNA: TGTGCCAGCAGTGATGTGCAGGCCGGTAACTATGGCTACACCTTC.

About this clonotype itself: The junction and the germline gene differ at one end; a read error may be behind it. This chain links TRBV5-6 with TRBJ1-1; 10 bases line up with TRBD1. Germline CDR1 is SGHDT and CDR2 is YYEEEE. This CDR3 contains 16 residues. CDR3 protein: CASSLVAGQGITEASF. CDR3 nucleotide sequence: TGTGCCAGCAGCTTGGTGGCGGGACAGGGGATCACTGAAGCTTCCTTT.

This sequence joins TRBV27 and TRBJ1-1, with D perhaps TRBD1 (6 bases). Germline V CDR1 and CDR2: MNHEY, SMNVEV (reference sequence). V was cut by 6 bases and J by 11 bases, with 13 bases left in between. CDR3 length: 11 residues. DNA for the CDR3: TGTGCCAGCAGCCAGGGGACACGGGCTTTCTTT. Translated: CASSQGTRAFF.

This clonotype turned up a few times. The chain combines TRBV7-6 with TRBJ1-1, with TRBD1 matching 9 bases. The V gene end was trimmed by 1 base and the J gene end by 3 bases; junction bases not matched to a gene: 6. CDR3 length: 16 amino acids. Germline CDR1 reads SGHVS; CDR2 reads FNYEAQ. CDR3 sequence (DNA): TGTGCCAGCAGCTTAGTAACGGGACAGGGAGACACTGAAGCTTTCTTT. This translates into CASSLVTGQGDTEAFF.

A remark on this clonotype: This may come from a read error, since a much larger clone is one base off. Because the CDR3 is missing its conserved closing phenylalanine or tryptophan, this is likely a read error. The rearrangement links TRBV28 to TRBJ2-3, with D tentatively TRBD2 (6 bases). Germline V gene data show CDR1 as MDHEN and CDR2 as SYDVKM. V was pared by 5 bases and J by 4 bases, with 22 bases between. The CDR3 is 17 amino acids. CDR3 sequence reads: CASSTGEEGGRADTQYV. The CDR3 DNA reads as TGTGCCAGCAGTACCGGGGAGGAGGGAGGTCGGGCAGATACGCAGTATGTT.

This clonotype was seen repeatedly, ten times or more. The CDR3 region is CASSLGQGASNQPQHF. Here the CDR3 DNA reads TGCGCCAGCAGCCTTGGACAGGGGGCAAGCAATCAGCCCCAGCATTTT. The chain recombines TRBV4-1 with TRBJ1-5; TRBD1 agrees at 11 bases. CDR1 and CDR2 from the germline V gene are MGHRA and YSYEKL. V shed 4 bases, J shed 1 base, and the junction held 3 bases outside the gene matches. The CDR3 covers 16 residues.

Ten or more counts support this clonotype. The chain recombines TRBV7-2 with TRBJ2-3; TRBD2 agrees at 7 bases. CDR1 is SGHTA, CDR2 FQGNSA, per germline. The CDR3 is 15 residues long. After removal of 1 base from V and 5 bases from J, the junction contained 6 bases not matched to a gene. The DNA of the CDR3 is TGTGCCAGCAGCTTAGTCGTTGCGGGGGTAGATACGCAGTATTTT. This sequence encodes CASSLVVAGVDTQYF.

The chain uses TRBV20-1 and TRBJ1-6; TRBD1 matches at 7 bases. Trimming at V came to 3 bases and at J to 5 bases, leaving 10 bases not matched to a gene. CDR1 DFQATT and CDR2 SNEGSKA come from the germline V gene (reference sequence). The CDR3 runs 16 residues. The CDR3 sequence is CSASVKQGLNNSPLHF. The DNA of the CDR3 is TGCAGTGCTAGCGTGAAACAGGGGTTGAATAATTCACCCCTCCACTTT.

This clonotype was counted only a few times. The V call is TRBV11-2, the J call TRBJ1-4; no clear D gene. The CDR3 loop spans 15 amino acids. Germline assignment: CDR1 SGHAT and CDR2 FQNNGV. V lost 5 bases and J 6 bases, leaving 16 bases between the germline ends. The CDR3 DNA reads TGTGCCAGCAGCGGGTATTCGGCTTTAGATGAAAAACTGTTTTTT. This sequence encodes CASSGYSALDEKLFF.

The table lists this clonotype with many counts. This chain joins TRBV7-9 and TRBJ2-2; D is uncertain. Per the germline V gene, CDR1 is SEHNR and CDR2 is FQNEAQ (reference sequence). Trimming shortened V by 5 bases and J by 2 bases, and 12 bases separated the two germline ends. The CDR3 is 15 amino acids. This CDR3 reads CASSHSTGNTGELFF. The DNA of the CDR3 is TGTGCCAGCAGCCACAGTACGGGTAACACCGGGGAGCTGTTTTTT.

This clonotype turned up a few times. The chain uses TRBV27 and TRBJ2-2; no clear D. The germline V and J ends were trimmed by 7 bases and 4 bases, with 7 bases remaining between them. This CDR3 has 12 residues. The germline V gene has CDR1 MNHEY and CDR2 SMNVEV (reference sequence). The CDR3 nucleotides read TGTGCCAGCACAGACGGCACCGGGGAGCTGTTTTTT. It yields the protein CASTDGTGELFF.

This clonotype was seen a single time. The rearrangement joins TRBV9 to TRBJ2-7; no firm D call. The ends were cut back, 0 bases at V and 2 bases at J, with 12 bases in the middle. The CDR3 has 15 residues. Germline CDR1 SGDLS, CDR2 YYNGEE. CDR3 loop: CASSVGFNSTYEQYF. The DNA of the CDR3 is TGTGCCAGCAGCGTAGGTTTCAACAGTACCTACGAGCAGTACTTC.

The table lists this clonotype with a count of one. The CDR3 end shows no conserved phenylalanine or tryptophan, and so a read error is likely. Because the CDR3's place on the DNA is in doubt, the DNA is left out and the CDR3 is given as listed by TCRdb. J is TRBJ1-1 and V is TRBV3-2; the table's D gene call, TRBD1, was not cross checked with the DNA. TRBV3-2 represents a pseudogene. Termini included, the CDR3 measures 14 amino acids. This chain's CDR3 is CASSQGQGETEAFS.

The J gene is TRBJ2-3, the V gene TRBV7-3; D is uncertain. From germline, CDR1 is SGHTA and CDR2 FQGTGA. Trimming removed 7 bases from V and 2 bases from J, with 13 bases in between. The CDR3 is 14 residues long. The CDR3 is CASNFLGSTDTQYF. CDR3 nucleotide sequence: TGTGCCAGCAACTTTCTCGGATCCACAGATACGCAGTATTTT. The whole variable domain, filled in from reference TRBV7-3 and TRBJ2-3, reads GAGVSQTPSNKVTEKGKYVELRCDPISGHTALYWYRQSLGQGPEFLIYFQGTGAADDSGLPNDRFFAVRPEGSVSTLKIQRTERGDSAVYLCASNFLGSTDTQYFGPGTRLTVL.

A few counts support this clonotype. The chain joins TRBV11-2 to TRBJ2-5; 7 positions match TRBD2. V lost 3 bases to trimming and J lost 5 bases; unmatched junction nucleotides: 9. The germline gives CDR1 SGHAT, CDR2 FQNNGV. The CDR3 totals 15 residues. The CDR3 spells CASSFSPGGGETQYF. The CDR3 region has the DNA TGTGCCAGCAGCTTTTCTCCGGGAGGAGGTGAGACCCAGTACTTC.

This clonotype was seen many times. The genes are TRBV12-3 or TRBV12-4 and TRBJ1-2; D uncertain. CDR3 length: 15 residues. V dropped 7 bases and J dropped 5 bases, with 20 bases sitting between them. The CDR3: CASNPTPKLTYGYTF. In nucleotides, the CDR3 is TGTGCCAGCAATCCGACCCCCAAGCTTACATATGGCTACACCTTC.